At least ten counts were recorded for the clone carrying this TCR beta chain. Reasons for excluding patients were uncontrolled infection, other autoimmune disease, pregnancy or lactation. PBMCs were derived from around 10 ml fresh peripheral blood. Researchers amplified the TCR beta CDR3 regions from RNA transcripts. First-round RT-PCR with HTBI primers amplified the TCR CDR3 region. TCRdb used MiXCR to reprocess the multiplex PCR reads, holding one entry per CDR3 protein. The data show about 300,000 distinct CDR3 sequences, with 25% to 30% seen just once and about 25% held by the top ten. The record originates from a study of T cells in Graves' hyperthyroidism and ophthalmopathy. With 0 bases removed from V and 5 bases from J, the gap between germline ends came to 5 bases. The length of the CDR3 is 13 residues. Looked up from germline, CDR1 is MNHEY and CDR2 is SVGAGI.

The rearrangement links TRBV6-5 to TRBJ1-5, with D hard to call. The receptor comes from a man aged 40-49 years with Graves' hyperthyroidism that later progressed to Graves' ophthalmopathy. What was sequenced was blood. The CDR3 DNA reads TGTGCCAGCAGTTACTCCGAGCATCAGCCCCAGCATTTT. Protein sequence: CASSYSEHQPQHF.